Below, 27 T cell receptor beta chains from the same sample are listed, as sequenced in a study of cytomegalovirus exposure and HLA in healthy donors. A multiplex PCR was run with 60 Vbeta primers and 13 Jbeta primers. Profiling relied on immunoSEQ multiplex PCR, and the TCRdb table lists in-frame clones only, not all of them. Of around 280,000 clones listed, 80% to 90% were seen once; the top ten hold roughly 2.1%. Material for sequencing was PBMCs. Every receptor here comes from a woman aged 18-29 years in good health and CMV-seronegative.

The J gene is TRBJ1-2, the V gene TRBV30; D might be TRBD1 (6 bases). CDR1 is GTSNPN and CDR2 is SVGIG in the germline V gene (reference sequence). The CDR3 runs 13 residues. V was shortened by 8 bases and J by 6 bases, with 19 bases between the two germline ends. CDR3 sequence: CARGAGDLDGYTF. The CDR3, as DNA: TGTGCCCGAGGGGCAGGGGATCTTGATGGCTACACCTTC.

The rearrangement links TRBV10-3 to TRBJ2-7; 10 nucleotides line up with TRBD2. The germline gives CDR1 ENHRY, CDR2 SYGVKD. V gave up 6 bases and J gave up 0 bases; unmatched junction bases: 2. The CDR3 extends over 14 amino acids. The chain's CDR3 is CAIRSSGGSYEQYF. For the CDR3, the DNA is TGTGCCATCAGATCTAGCGGGGGCTCCTACGAGCAGTACTTC.

This rearrangement joins TRBV5-4 to TRBJ2-7, with 14 bases aligning to TRBD2. V shed 1 base, J shed 3 bases, and the junction held 6 bases outside the gene matches. This CDR3 is 17 amino acids long. The germline CDR1 and CDR2 sequences are SGHNT and YYREEE (reference sequence). DNA of the CDR3: TGTGCCAGCAGCTTGTTGGGACTAGCGGGGGAACTCTACGAGCAGTACTTC. This encodes CASSLLGLAGELYEQYF.

The chain carries TRBV10-3 and TRBJ2-5; the match to TRBD2 covers 7 bases. CDR3 length: 11 residues. Germline assignment: CDR1 ENHRY and CDR2 SYGVKD. V shed 8 bases and J 5 bases; nucleotides not matched to a gene: 2. The CDR3 nucleotides are TGTGCCATCGGGAGGGAGGAGACCCAGTACTTC. This sequence encodes CAIGREETQYF.

This sequence joins TRBV19 and TRBJ2-3; possibly TRBD2 for D (6 bases). Germline-derived CDR1 and CDR2 are LNHDA and SQIVND (reference sequence). V was trimmed by 8 bases and J by 0 bases, leaving 12 bases between them. The length of the CDR3 is 14 residues. In DNA form, the CDR3 reads TGTGCCAGTCAACTAGCACTAAGCACAGATACGCAGTATTTT. Encoded protein: CASQLALSTDTQYF.

The CDR3 loop reads CASPSSTAGGPTDTQYF. CDR3 sequence (DNA): TGTGCCAGCCCTAGCTCTACAGCGGGGGGGCCTACAGATACGCAGTATTTT. V gene TRBV6-4 combines with J gene TRBJ2-3, with 10 bases matching TRBD2. The CDR3 covers 17 residues. V lost 8 bases and J lost 3; bases outside the gene matches: 14. Germline lookup yields CDR1 MRHNA and CDR2 SNTAGT.

V and J are TRBV6-1 and TRBJ1-1, with 7 bases fitting TRBD1. Losses at the gene ends were 4 bases for V and 3 bases for J; bases not matched to a gene: 5. The germline CDR1 and CDR2 sequences are MNHNS and SASEGT. This CDR3 is built from 14 residues. CDR3 region: CASSGQGMYTEAFF. CDR3 DNA sequence: TGTGCCAGCAGTGGACAGGGAATGTACACTGAAGCTTTCTTT.

The genes are TRBV5-1 and TRBJ2-1; 7 bases align to TRBD1. This CDR3 contains 14 residues. Germline CDR1 reads SGHRS; CDR2 reads YFSETQ. Trimming cost V 5 bases and J 5 bases; bases outside gene matches: 7. The CDR3 region is CASSIGGADNEQFF. CDR3 bases: TGCGCCAGCAGTATAGGGGGCGCCGACAATGAGCAGTTCTTC.

The chain carries TRBV25-1 and TRBJ2-1; possible D gene TRBD2, 6 bases. V gave up 2 bases and J gave up 9 bases, with 17 bases separating them. This CDR3 is built from 15 residues. CDR1 is MGHDK and CDR2 is SYGVNS in the germline V gene. The CDR3 reads CASSEGSSDLFEQFF. The CDR3 DNA follows: TGTGCCAGCAGTGAAGGGTCTAGCGACTTATTTGAGCAGTTCTTC. Full variable domain (missing parts from reference TRBV25-1 and TRBJ2-1): EADIYQTPRYLVIGTGKKITLECSQTMGHDKMYWYQQDPGMELHLIHYSYGVNSTEKGDLSSESTVSRIRTEHFPLTLESARPSHTSQYLCASSEGSSDLFEQFFGPGTRLTVL.

Notes on this clone: The sample holds other DNA sequences that translate to the same CDR3. The chain links TRBV10-3 to TRBJ1-6, with D maybe TRBD1 (5 bases). Looked up from germline, CDR1 is ENHRY and CDR2 is SYGVKD. V dropped 4 bases and J dropped 9 bases, with 13 bases sitting between them. CDR3 length: 14 residues. The CDR3 bases are TGTGCCATCAGTGCCGCGACAGACAGTTCACCCCTCCACTTT. Encoded protein: CAISAATDSSPLHF.

The chain's CDR3 is CASSTDRGRAPKLFF. In DNA form, the CDR3 reads TGTGCCAGTAGCACCGACAGGGGGCGAGCCCCAAAACTGTTTTTT. V gene TRBV19 combines with J gene TRBJ1-4; 10 bases align to TRBD1. The V gene's germline CDR1 is LNHDA and CDR2 SQIVND (reference sequence). This CDR3 is built from 15 residues. Trimming removed 6 bases from V and 10 bases from J; junction bases left unmatched: 11.

This rearrangement joins TRBV27 to TRBJ2-3; 12 positions agree with TRBD2. Per the germline V gene, CDR1 is MNHEY and CDR2 is SMNVEV (reference sequence). Trimming took 2 bases from V and 5 from J; bases not matched to a gene: 11. This CDR3 comprises 18 residues. In nucleotides, the CDR3 is TGTGCCAGCAGTTTACCAACCCTAGCGGGGGGGAGGATAGATACGCAGTATTTT. Its protein product is CASSLPTLAGGRIDTQYF.

The rearrangement joins TRBV14 to TRBJ2-2, with a weak D call TRBD1 (6 bases). The V end lost 3 bases, the J end lost 6 bases, and 17 bases lay between the germline ends. The CDR3 extends over 16 amino acids. Germline assignment: CDR1 SGHDN and CDR2 FVKESK. In DNA form, the CDR3 reads TGTGCCAGCAGCCATATCTATAGCAGGGGCCCCGGGGAGCTGTTTTTT. This sequence encodes CASSHIYSRGPGELFF.

This clone was observed a few times. This sequence joins TRBV5-5 and TRBJ1-2, with TRBD1 matching 10 bases. The CDR3 spans 13 residues. The germline CDR1 and CDR2 sequences are SGHKS and YYEKEE (reference sequence). With V trimmed by 4 bases and J by 9 bases, 6 bases remained unmatched. CDR3 in DNA: TGTGCCAGCAGCCAGGGACAGGGGTCCCGCTACACCTTC. It specifies CASSQGQGSRYTF.

V and J are TRBV2 and TRBJ2-7; D is perhaps TRBD2 (5 bases). The CDR3 sequence is 13 residues long. Trimming removed 0 bases at V and 2 bases at J, with 5 bases between. CDR1 is SNHLY and CDR2 is FYNNEI in the germline V gene. DNA of the CDR3: TGTGCCAGCAGTGAAGCGCGGGCCTACGAGCAGTACTTC. This codes for CASSEARAYEQYF. The whole variable domain, remainder taken from reference TRBV2 and TRBJ2-7, is EPEVTQTPSHQVTQMGQEVILRCVPISNHLYFYWYRQILGQKVEFLVSFYNNEISEKSEIFDDQFSVERPDGSNFTLKIRSTKLEDSAMYFCASSEARAYEQYFGPGTRLTVT.

The rearrangement uses TRBV19 and TRBJ2-3; the match to TRBD2 covers 7 bases. Germline CDR1 and CDR2: LNHDA and SQIVND (reference sequence). V shed 6 bases and J 4 bases; nucleotides not matched to a gene: 13. This CDR3 spans 16 amino acids. This CDR3 is CASSPARGVGADTQYF. In nucleotides, the CDR3 is TGTGCCAGTAGCCCAGCACGGGGGGTTGGGGCAGATACGCAGTATTTT.

For this clone: This sample includes further DNA sequences coding for the same CDR3. The chain couples TRBV20-1 to TRBJ2-3; a possible D gene is TRBD2 (5 bases). Between the trimmed V and J ends, which lost 6 bases and 6 bases, there was a span of 10 bases. This CDR3 region has 11 residues. Germline CDR1 reads DFQATT; CDR2 reads SNEGSKA (reference sequence). The chain's CDR3 is CSASRGDTQYF. CDR3 nucleotide sequence: TGCAGTGCCTCGAGAGGGGATACGCAGTATTTT.

The chain has TRBV7-9 and TRBJ1-4, with D tentatively TRBD1 (6 bases). Germline CDR1 reads SEHNR; CDR2 reads FQNEAQ (reference sequence). The CDR3 spans 15 residues. V lost 1 base, J lost 8 bases, and 14 bases lay in between. CDR3: CASSLETGMREKLFF. For the CDR3, the DNA is TGTGCCAGCAGCTTAGAAACAGGGATGCGGGAAAAACTGTTTTTT. The full variable domain, in which reference TRBV7-9 and TRBJ1-4 provide the parts outside the CDR3, is DTGVSQNPRHKITKRGQNVTFRCDPISEHNRLYWYRQTLGQGPEFLTYFQNEAQLEKSRLLSDRFSAERPKGSFSTLEIQRTEQGDSAMYLCASSLETGMREKLFFGSGTQLSVL.

The chain combines TRBV6-1 with TRBJ2-2; 8 bases agree with TRBD2. The CDR3 is 14 amino acids. The junction had 10 bases not matched to a gene; V was cut back by 8 bases and J by 8 bases. Germline V gene data show CDR1 as MNHNS and CDR2 as SASEGT. The CDR3 region has the DNA TGTGCCAGCCTTTTGCCTAGCGGGTTTGGGGAGCTGTTTTTT. Its protein product is CASLLPSGFGELFF.

The chain is built from TRBV29-1 and TRBJ2-1; 8 bases are a match to TRBD2. The CDR3 sequence is 16 residues long. CDR1 is SQVTM and CDR2 is ANQGSEA in the germline V gene. V gave up 1 base and J gave up 4 bases; unmatched junction bases: 9. CDR3 sequence reads: CSVEAAGGGWYNEQFF. The CDR3 nucleotides read TGCAGCGTTGAAGCGGCGGGCGGGGGGTGGTACAATGAGCAGTTCTTC.

V is TRBV19 and J is TRBJ1-1; no reliable D call. The CDR3 is made up of 13 amino acids. Germline CDR1 is LNHDA and CDR2 is SQIVND (reference sequence). Trimming stripped 2 bases from V and 6 bases from J, with 10 bases between. In DNA form, the CDR3 reads TGTGCCAGTAGTATATCCCCGCCGGCTGAAGCTTTCTTT. Protein: CASSISPPAEAFF.

This clone has only a few counts. The V and J genes are TRBV18 and TRBJ2-3; TRBD2 matches at 14 bases. CDR3 size: 17 residues. Looked up from germline, CDR1 is KGHSH and CDR2 is LQKENI. J gave up 5 bases and V 3 bases, and 7 bases lay outside the gene matches. This CDR3 reads CASSPFAGTSGGDTQYF. The CDR3 nucleotides read TGTGCCAGCTCACCTTTCGCCGGGACTAGCGGGGGAGATACGCAGTATTTT.

This rearrangement joins TRBV6-5 to TRBJ2-3; TRBD2 matches 8 bases. The CDR3 runs to 13 residues. V dropped 6 bases and J dropped 4; count of bases not matched to a gene: 3. CDR1 is MNHEY and CDR2 is SVGAGI in the germline V gene. The CDR3 is CASRRTSPDTQYF. The CDR3 coding sequence is TGTGCCAGCAGAAGGACTAGCCCAGATACGCAGTATTTT.

This chain joins TRBV14 and TRBJ2-3; no clear D. The germline V and J ends were trimmed by 4 bases and 3 bases, with 23 bases remaining between them. Germline assignment: CDR1 SGHDN and CDR2 FVKESK. This CDR3 has 18 residues. CDR3 in amino acids: CASSPEQIKILLTDTQYF. The CDR3 region has the DNA TGTGCCAGCAGCCCCGAACAAATAAAGATCTTGCTTACAGATACGCAGTATTTT. Looking up the rest from reference TRBV14 and TRBJ2-3 gives the full variable domain: EAGVTQFPSHSVIEKGQTVTLRCDPISGHDNLYWYRRVMGKEIKFLLHFVKESKQDESGMPNNRFLAERTGGTYSTLKVQPAELEDSGVYFCASSPEQIKILLTDTQYFGPGTRLTVL.

This sequence joins TRBV29-1 and TRBJ1-1, with D possibly being TRBD1 (5 bases). Germline V gene data show CDR1 as SQVTM and CDR2 as ANQGSEA. The CDR3 spans 13 residues. V was clipped by 6 bases and J by 11 bases, with 22 bases between them. The CDR3 loop reads CSVHRQLASVAFF. DNA for the CDR3: TGCAGCGTCCATAGACAGTTGGCGTCGGTCGCTTTCTTT.

The J gene is TRBJ2-7, the V gene TRBV5-5; D gene ambiguous. The V end lost 0 bases, the J end lost 2 bases, and 9 bases lay between the germline ends. Germline V gives CDR1 SGHKS, CDR2 YYEKEE (reference sequence). The CDR3 consists of 14 residues. CDR3 DNA sequence: TGTGCCAGCAGCTTGGCCGGTAAACCCTACGAGCAGTACTTC. It specifies CASSLAGKPYEQYF. Using reference TRBV5-5 and TRBJ2-7 for the parts outside the CDR3, the full variable domain is DAGVTQSPTHLIKTRGQQVTLRCSPISGHKSVSWYQQVLGQGPQFIFQYYEKEERGRGNFPDRFSARQFPNYSSELNVNALLLGDSALYLCASSLAGKPYEQYFGPGTRLTVT.

The chain joins TRBV13 to TRBJ2-2; perhaps TRBD2 as D (5 bases). The V gene lost 1 base and the J gene lost 8 bases, with 17 bases spanning the gap. The CDR3 length is 16 residues. Per germline, CDR1 PRHDT and CDR2 FYEKMQ (reference sequence). CDR3 sequence (DNA): TGTGCCAGCAGCTTAGAGTGGGGAGCCTCGGCGGGGGAGCTGTTTTTT. Its translation is CASSLEWGASAGELFF.